The rows below give T cell receptor beta chains drawn from one sample of a study of blood T cell repertoires in COVID-19. Assay used: immunoSEQ multiplex PCR; TCRdb lists only in-frame clones, some missing. Of some 180,000 clones in the sample, over 80% were seen once. What was sequenced was peripheral blood. The receptors come from a woman aged 40-49 years with COVID-19, enrolled during active disease. Both conserved end residues are part of each CDR3. Each record gives: clone size, V gene, J gene, D gene, CDR3 protein, CDR3 DNA. The D gene is left open where the match is weak. Size values are once, few and many counts, or a class for expanded clones, and some rows have none.

abundance: .; v_gene: TRBV10-3; j_gene: TRBJ1-3; d_gene: .; CDR3aa: CAISERQGNGNTIYF; CDR3nt: TGTGCCATCAGTGAACGGCAGGGGAACGGAAACACCATATATTTT
abundance: few; v_gene: TRBV2; j_gene: TRBJ1-2; d_gene: TRBD1; CDR3aa: CASRGGQGYGYTF; CDR3nt: TGTGCCAGCAGGGGGGGACAGGGGTATGGCTACACCTTC
abundance: few; v_gene: TRBV27; j_gene: TRBJ1-2; d_gene: .; CDR3aa: CASSVLGTGKYGYTF; CDR3nt: TGTGCCAGCAGTGTTCTAGGCACAGGGAAATATGGCTACACCTTC
abundance: .; v_gene: TRBV6-5; j_gene: TRBJ1-6; d_gene: .; CDR3aa: CATSGPLFNSPLHF; CDR3nt: TGTGCCACCTCGGGTCCGCTCTTTAATTCACCCCTCCACTTT
abundance: few; v_gene: TRBV5-5; j_gene: TRBJ2-1; d_gene: TRBD1; CDR3aa: CASSLDGGQGGSEQFF; CDR3nt: TGTGCCAGCAGCTTGGATGGGGGACAGGGGGGAAGTGAGCAGTTCTTC
abundance: .; v_gene: TRBV19; j_gene: TRBJ2-6; d_gene: TRBD1; CDR3aa: CASSARTGGTGANVLTF; CDR3nt: TGTGCCAGTAGTGCACGGACAGGGGGCACTGGGGCCAACGTCCTGACTTTC
abundance: .; v_gene: TRBV2; j_gene: TRBJ2-2; d_gene: .; CDR3aa: CASSEQHRDLTGELFF; CDR3nt: TGTGCCAGCAGTGAGCAGCACAGGGACCTAACCGGGGAGCTGTTTTTT
abundance: .; v_gene: TRBV6-1; j_gene: TRBJ1-6; d_gene: .; CDR3aa: CASSESGSIPSPLHF; CDR3nt: TGTGCCAGCAGTGAATCGGGTTCTATTCCTTCACCCCTCCACTTT
abundance: .; v_gene: TRBV7-2; j_gene: TRBJ2-3; d_gene: .; CDR3aa: CASTFRRRDTQYF; CDR3nt: TGTGCCAGCACCTTCCGCCGGAGAGATACGCAGTATTTT
abundance: .; v_gene: TRBV7-9; j_gene: TRBJ2-1; d_gene: TRBD2; CDR3aa: CASSPAGGPFNEQFF; CDR3nt: TGTGCCAGCAGCCCCGCGGGGGGGCCGTTCAATGAGCAGTTCTTC
abundance: .; v_gene: TRBV7-9; j_gene: TRBJ1-2; d_gene: TRBD1; CDR3aa: CASSLEGGGFYGYTF; CDR3nt: TGTGCCAGCAGCTTAGAAGGGGGCGGCTTCTATGGCTACACCTTC
abundance: .; v_gene: TRBV28; j_gene: TRBJ1-2; d_gene: TRBD1; CDR3aa: CASGGQGNYGYTF; CDR3nt: TGTGCCAGTGGGGGACAGGGAAACTATGGCTACACCTTC
abundance: .; v_gene: TRBV19; j_gene: TRBJ2-7; d_gene: .; CDR3aa: CAIYSGLSSYEQYF; CDR3nt: TGTGCAATTTATAGCGGACTGAGCTCCTACGAGCAGTACTTC
abundance: .; v_gene: TRBV27; j_gene: TRBJ2-1; d_gene: .; CDR3aa: CASSLMGSGEQFF; CDR3nt: TGTGCCAGCAGTTTAATGGGGAGTGGGGAGCAGTTCTTC
abundance: .; v_gene: TRBV29-1; j_gene: TRBJ1-2; d_gene: TRBD1; CDR3aa: CSVQGTAYSYGYTF; CDR3nt: TGCAGCGTTCAAGGGACAGCCTACTCCTATGGCTACACCTTC
abundance: .; v_gene: TRBV7-6; j_gene: TRBJ2-1; d_gene: TRBD2; CDR3aa: CASSFSLTSGGDNEQFF; CDR3nt: TGTGCCAGCAGCTTCAGCCTTACTAGCGGGGGGGACAATGAGCAGTTCTTC
abundance: .; v_gene: TRBV30; j_gene: TRBJ1-2; d_gene: TRBD1; CDR3aa: CALYIGQGGYSYHGYTF; CDR3nt: TGTGCCCTGTACATCGGACAGGGCGGTTATTCTTATCATGGCTACACCTTC
abundance: .; v_gene: TRBV7-2; j_gene: TRBJ2-3; d_gene: .; CDR3aa: CASSTDPADTQYF; CDR3nt: TGTGCCAGCAGCACAGACCCAGCAGATACGCAGTATTTT
abundance: once; v_gene: TRBV2; j_gene: TRBJ1-2; d_gene: .; CDR3aa: CALQQLDNYGYTF; CDR3nt: TGTGCCTTACAGCAGTTGGATAACTATGGCTACACCTTC
abundance: few; v_gene: TRBV5-1; j_gene: TRBJ1-1; d_gene: .; CDR3aa: CASSLGGPGTEAFF; CDR3nt: TGCGCCAGCAGCTTAGGAGGGCCGGGGACTGAAGCTTTCTTT
abundance: .; v_gene: TRBV12-3/TRBV12-4; j_gene: TRBJ2-1; d_gene: .; CDR3aa: CASSGSAGNEQFF; CDR3nt: TGTGCCAGCAGCGGGTCCGCGGGCAATGAGCAGTTCTTC
abundance: .; v_gene: TRBV24-1; j_gene: TRBJ1-5; d_gene: TRBD1; CDR3aa: CATSDSRTGEVQPQHF; CDR3nt: TGTGCCACCAGTGATTCCCGAACAGGGGAGGTTCAGCCCCAGCATTTT
abundance: once; v_gene: TRBV3-1/TRBV3-2; j_gene: TRBJ2-7; d_gene: TRBD2; CDR3aa: CASSQGEAGVDRGSEQYF; CDR3nt: TGTGCCAGCAGCCAAGGGGAAGCGGGAGTCGACCGTGGCAGCGAGCAGTACTTC
abundance: .; v_gene: TRBV10-2; j_gene: TRBJ1-3; d_gene: TRBD1; CDR3aa: CASERDRAGNTIYF; CDR3nt: TGCGCCAGTGAAAGGGACAGGGCTGGAAACACCATATATTTT
abundance: .; v_gene: TRBV19; j_gene: TRBJ2-1; d_gene: .; CDR3aa: CASSIDLFRTYNEQFF; CDR3nt: TGTGCCAGTAGTATAGATCTATTCAGGACTTACAATGAGCAGTTCTTC
abundance: .; v_gene: TRBV5-1; j_gene: TRBJ2-2; d_gene: .; CDR3aa: CASSSGGLNTGELFF; CDR3nt: TGCGCCAGCAGCTCGGGGGGCCTGAACACCGGGGAGCTGTTTTTT